This TCR beta chain was observed in a study of T cell repertoires in cytomegalovirus infection. CDR3 length: 17 amino acids. The V and J ends lost 2 bases and 2 bases, in that order; junction bases with no gene match: 11. Germline CDR1 reads MNHEY; CDR2 reads SVGEGT. This clonotype showed up just a few times. What it binds is not known. Findings and limits, study-wide: Cumulative public TCR beta family frequency identified carriers of CMV plus the relevant HLA.

One entry per CDR3 protein results from TCRdb running MiXCR on the reads. The top ten hold around 11% of the sample, which has some 900,000 distinct CDR3 sequences, 30% to 35% seen once. V usage is TRBV6-2 or TRBV6-3 and J usage is TRBJ2-5, with 7 bases lining up with TRBD2. The receptor comes from a human donor in good health (CMV status not recorded). Some clones in this sample may be carry-over from other donors' samples. The sequences come from cultured CD8+ T cells from PBMCs, collected from culture after CMV antigen stimulation. The CDR3 DNA sequence: TGTGCCAGCAGTTACCTAACGGGGGGACTCCTTCAAGAGACCCAGTACTTC. Protein sequence: CASSYLTGGLLQETQYF.